This record looks at one T cell receptor beta chain sequence and its context. Its antigen is still unknown. The record originates from a study of cytomegalovirus exposure and HLA in healthy donors. Use of 60 Vbeta and 13 Jbeta primers characterized the PCR. Data came from immunoSEQ multiplex PCR; TCRdb stores just in-frame clones and leaves some out. The sample contains about 57,000 clones, about four fifths of which appear only once. The study, taken as a whole, reports: TCR beta V segments were, for the most part, productive about 87% or about 30% of the time in an earlier analysis.

The receptor's source is a young man in good health and CMV-seropositive. Sequencing used PBMCs.

Here the CDR3 DNA reads TGTGCCACCAGCTTCCAGCGTCCCCCAGATACGCAGTATTTT. Translating gives CATSFQRPPDTQYF. The chain carries TRBV15 and TRBJ2-3; D uncertain. The CDR3 sequence is 14 residues long. Trimming left V 5 bases short and J 4 bases short, with 13 bases between. Germline lookup yields CDR1 LNHNV and CDR2 YYDKDF (reference sequence).